These 14 T cell receptor beta chains were sequenced from one sample in a study of CD8 T cells in Susac syndrome. An input of about 0.5 to 1 ug of RNA was subjected to reverse transcription using random hexamers. TCRdb reprocessed the immunoSEQ multiplex PCR reads with MiXCR, giving one entry per CDR3 protein. The sample contains just under 150,000 distinct CDR3 sequences, approximately 94% of which appear only once. The sequenced material came from CD4+ T cells from PBMCs. These receptors all come from a human donor in good health.

The J gene is TRBJ2-7, the V gene TRBV12-3 or TRBV12-4; 10 nucleotides line up with TRBD2. V shed 5 bases, J shed 2 bases, and the junction held 6 bases outside the gene matches. The CDR3 is 15 residues long. The CDR3 nucleotides are TGTGCCAGCAGTCTCTCTAGCGGGGGAACCTACGAGCAGTACTTC. It is translated as CASSLSSGGTYEQYF.

V usage is TRBV4-1 and J usage is TRBJ2-5; no clear D gene. CDR3 length equals 14 residues. With 0 bases removed from V and 5 bases from J, the gap between germline ends came to 10 bases. Germline CDR1 reads MGHRA; CDR2 reads YSYEKL. The CDR3 region is CASSQDEFLETQYF. In DNA form, the CDR3 reads TGCGCCAGCAGCCAAGACGAGTTCCTGGAGACCCAGTACTTC.

Only one count was recorded for this clonotype. The chain is built from TRBV14 and TRBJ2-5; tentatively, D is TRBD1 or TRBD2 (5 bases each). Trimming pared 2 bases from V and 5 bases from J, leaving 15 bases between. The CDR3 length is 15 residues. Per the germline V gene, CDR1 is SGHDN and CDR2 is FVKESK. In DNA, the CDR3 is TGTGCCAGCAGCCAATATCGGCTTCGGGGCGAGACCCAGTACTTC. This codes for CASSQYRLRGETQYF.

The chain combines TRBV28 with TRBJ1-2; D is ambiguous. The CDR3 sequence is 13 residues long. Trimming removed 5 bases from V and 0 bases from J, with 7 bases in between. Germline V gene lookup returns CDR1 MDHEN and CDR2 SYDVKM. The chain's CDR3 is CASSQTTNYGYTF. The CDR3 DNA sequence: TGTGCCAGCAGTCAGACAACTAACTATGGCTACACCTTC.

The chain recombines TRBV29-1 with TRBJ2-7; the D gene is possibly TRBD2 (6 bases). The CDR3 contains 14 residues. Trimming took 3 bases from V and 0 from J, leaving 12 bases between them. Germline lookup yields CDR1 SQVTM and CDR2 ANQGSEA. The DNA of the CDR3 is TGCAGCGTTGACGCGGGGCCTTCCTCCTACGAGCAGTACTTC. Translation gives CSVDAGPSSYEQYF.

The J gene is TRBJ2-6, the V gene TRBV19, with D unresolved. The germline V gene has CDR1 LNHDA and CDR2 SQIVND (reference sequence). The V end was cut by 1 base, the J end by 0 bases, with 7 bases between. The CDR3 totals 16 residues. The CDR3: CASSIVANSGANVLTF. CDR3 DNA sequence: TGTGCCAGTAGTATAGTCGCCAACTCTGGGGCCAACGTCCTGACTTTC.

This clonotype was observed once. The junction shows a germline mismatch at one end, possibly a read error. V gene TRBV15 combines with J gene TRBJ2-3, with D unclear. The CDR3 has 16 residues. The germline CDR1 and CDR2 sequences are LNHNV and YYDKDF (reference sequence). In nucleotides, the CDR3 is TGTGCCACCGGCAGAGGAAGGGCGTACAGCACAGATACGCAGTATTTT. It is translated as CATGRGRAYSTDTQYF.

V usage is TRBV30 and J usage is TRBJ2-4, with D tentatively TRBD2 (6 bases). The germline V gene encodes CDR1 GTSNPN and CDR2 SVGIG (reference sequence). The CDR3 contains 20 residues. Trimming cost V 0 bases and J 0 bases, with 24 bases left between them. The DNA of the CDR3 is TGTGCCTGGAGTGTAGGCAGGACTACCTTCTTCTCGGTAGCCAAAAACATTCAGTACTTC. It codes for CAWSVGRTTFFSVAKNIQYF.

The rearrangement links TRBV5-1 to TRBJ2-2, with D perhaps being TRBD1 or TRBD2 (5 bases each). The CDR3 consists of 17 residues. Germline-derived CDR1 and CDR2 are SGHRS and YFSETQ. With 2 bases removed from V and 1 base from J, the gap between germline ends came to 15 bases. The CDR3 spells CASSFPRGRGNTGELFF. As DNA, the CDR3 is TGCGCCAGCAGCTTCCCTCGGGGCCGCGGGAACACCGGGGAGCTGTTTTTT.

This chain connects TRBV6-6 to TRBJ1-2; D is unresolved. The V end lost 5 bases, the J end lost 1 base, and 8 bases lay between the germline ends. Germline V gives CDR1 MNHNY, CDR2 SVGAGI (reference sequence). The CDR3 has 13 amino acids. The CDR3, as DNA: TGTGCCAGCAGTAACAGTGGTAACTATGGCTACACCTTC. Protein product: CASSNSGNYGYTF.

The V gene is TRBV18, the J gene TRBJ2-5, with D unclear. The CDR3 runs 11 residues. Germline assignment: CDR1 KGHSH and CDR2 LQKENI. V was shortened by 5 bases and J by 5 bases, with 6 bases between the two germline ends. CDR3 residues: CASSTTETQYF. The CDR3 nucleotides read TGTGCCAGCTCAACTACGGAGACCCAGTACTTC.

The chain couples TRBV18 to TRBJ2-7, with TRBD1 matching 7 bases. Germline assignment: CDR1 KGHSH and CDR2 LQKENI. V trimming: 4 bases; J trimming: 2 bases; junction bases outside the gene matches: 5. This CDR3 spans 14 amino acids. CDR3 region: CASSHGQDPYEQYF. The CDR3 nucleotides are TGTGCCAGCTCACATGGACAGGATCCCTACGAGCAGTACTTC.

This sequence joins TRBV5-6 and TRBJ2-7; D remains unclear. The CDR3 spans 14 residues. V lost 2 bases and J lost 6, with 15 bases in between. Germline V gene sequence: CDR1 SGHDT, CDR2 YYEEEE. CDR3 nucleotides: TGTGCCAGCAGCTTTTTAGGCTCCGTGGGCGAGCAGTACTTC. This translates into CASSFLGSVGEQYF.

The chain recombines TRBV5-6 with TRBJ2-3; maybe TRBD2 (6 bases). V was shortened by 0 bases and J by 4 bases, with 15 bases between the two germline ends. CDR1 is SGHDT, CDR2 YYEEEE, per germline. This CDR3 has 16 amino acids. CDR3 region: CASSLVSFSGSDTQYF. In nucleotides, the CDR3 is TGTGCCAGCAGCTTGGTGTCTTTTAGCGGTTCAGATACGCAGTATTTT. Full variable domain (remainder filled in from reference TRBV5-6 and TRBJ2-3): DAGVTQSPTHLIKTRGQQVTLRCSPKSGHDTVSWYQQALGQGPQFIFQYYEEEERQRGNFPDRFSGHQFPNYSSELNVNALLLGDSALYLCASSLVSFSGSDTQYFGPGTRLTVL.